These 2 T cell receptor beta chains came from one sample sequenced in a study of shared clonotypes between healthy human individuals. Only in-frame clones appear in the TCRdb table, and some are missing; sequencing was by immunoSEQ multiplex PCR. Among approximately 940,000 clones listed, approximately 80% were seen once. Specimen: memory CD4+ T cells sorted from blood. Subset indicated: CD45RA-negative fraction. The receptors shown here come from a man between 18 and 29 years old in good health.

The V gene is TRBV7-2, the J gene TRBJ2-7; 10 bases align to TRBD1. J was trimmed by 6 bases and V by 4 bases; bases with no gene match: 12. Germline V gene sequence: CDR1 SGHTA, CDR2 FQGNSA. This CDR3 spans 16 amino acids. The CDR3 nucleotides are TGTGCCAGCAGCTCCTGGAGGACAGGGGGGTTCGGCGAGCAGTACTTC. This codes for CASSSWRTGGFGEQYF.

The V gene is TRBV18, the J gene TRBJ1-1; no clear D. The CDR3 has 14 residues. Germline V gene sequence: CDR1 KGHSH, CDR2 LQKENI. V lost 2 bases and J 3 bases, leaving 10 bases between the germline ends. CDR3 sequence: CASSPKGWDTEAFF. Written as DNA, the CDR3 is TGTGCCAGCTCACCAAAGGGATGGGACACTGAAGCTTTCTTT.